These 3 T cell receptor beta chains came from one sample sequenced in a study of PD-1 blockade in classical Hodgkin lymphoma. Assay used: immunoSEQ multiplex PCR; TCRdb lists only in-frame clones, some missing. The data show more than 20,000 clones, over 60% seen once. All the patients suffered relapse after autologous stem cell transplantation, and brentuximab vedotin exposure differed. The sequences come from peripheral blood mononuclear cells (PBMCs), collected before the second cycle of nivolumab. The source of these receptors is a human donor with classical Hodgkin lymphoma.

The chain links TRBV5-5 to TRBJ2-7; D is ambiguous. Germline V CDR1 and CDR2: SGHKS, YYEKEE (reference sequence). This CDR3 region has 13 residues. V was clipped by 4 bases and J by 3 bases, with 11 bases between them. The CDR3 DNA reads TGTGCCAGCAGCCCCGGGCCCAACTACGAGCAGTACTTC. Translation gives CASSPGPNYEQYF. Using reference TRBV5-5 and TRBJ2-7 for the parts outside the CDR3, the full variable domain is DAGVTQSPTHLIKTRGQQVTLRCSPISGHKSVSWYQQVLGQGPQFIFQYYEKEERGRGNFPDRFSARQFPNYSSELNVNALLLGDSALYLCASSPGPNYEQYFGPGTRLTVT.

Only a few counts were recorded for this clone. The gene calls are TRBV7-3 and TRBJ2-7; unclear D gene. V dropped 5 bases and J dropped 6 bases, with 20 bases sitting between them. The CDR3 spans 15 residues. CDR1 is SGHTA, CDR2 FQGTGA, per germline. The CDR3 loop is CASSPTGFSRSEQYF. CDR3 in DNA: TGTGCCAGCAGCCCAACGGGCTTCTCACGATCCGAGCAGTACTTC.

The chain carries TRBV29-1 and TRBJ2-3; D not certain. Germline V gene lookup returns CDR1 SQVTM and CDR2 ANQGSEA. Trimming took 7 bases from V and 0 from J, leaving 14 bases between them. CDR3 size: 14 residues. The CDR3 DNA reads as TGCAGCGAATCTGGACGTTTGAGCACAGATACGCAGTATTTT. Its protein product is CSESGRLSTDTQYF.